These 15 T cell receptor beta chains were sequenced from one sample in a study of shared clonotypes between healthy human individuals. TCRdb keeps only in-frame clones here, not all; method: immunoSEQ multiplex PCR. The sample has about 1.1 million clones; approximately 80% are singletons. Sequencing was carried out using memory CD4+ T cells from PBMCs. Subset: CD45RA-negative fraction. The receptors stem from a young man in good health. Some clones in this sample may be carry-over from other donors' samples.

For this clone: The sample holds other DNA sequences that translate to the same CDR3. V is TRBV9 and J is TRBJ1-5; D call uncertain. Germline CDR1 and CDR2: SGDLS and YYNGEE. V was clipped by 4 bases and J by 4 bases, with 9 bases between them. There are 13 residues in the CDR3. The CDR3 region has the DNA TGTGCCAGCAGCCCCTCACCTAATCAGCCCCAGCATTTT. Amino acids: CASSPSPNQPQHF.

In its sample, this clone was seen a few times. This chain links TRBV30 with TRBJ2-2; 7 bases line up with TRBD2. Per germline, CDR1 GTSNPN and CDR2 SVGIG (reference sequence). CDR3 length: 16 residues. V lost 7 bases, J lost 5 bases, and 16 bases stayed unmatched. This CDR3 reads CALPRSGGKNTGELFF. In DNA, the CDR3 is TGTGCCTTACCAAGATCGGGGGGAAAGAATACCGGGGAGCTGTTTTTT.

This clone has only one observation. DNA of the CDR3: TGCGCCAGCAGCCGACTACCCCGGACTAGTGGGAACACCGGGGAGCTGTTTTTT. It codes for CASSRLPRTSGNTGELFF. The V and J genes are TRBV5-1 and TRBJ2-2; 7 bases line up with TRBD2. With V trimmed by 4 bases and J by 1 base, 13 bases remained unmatched. CDR1 is SGHRS and CDR2 is YFSETQ in the germline V gene. This CDR3 is built from 18 residues.

The gene calls are TRBV5-1 and TRBJ2-3; 9 bases line up with TRBD1. Germline V gene data show CDR1 as SGHRS and CDR2 as YFSETQ. V dropped 4 bases and J dropped 2; count of bases not matched to a gene: 5. The CDR3 covers 15 residues. The CDR3 spells CASSPGTGPTDTQYF. The CDR3 DNA is TGCGCCAGCAGCCCCGGGACAGGGCCCACAGATACGCAGTATTTT.

This rearrangement joins TRBV6-1 to TRBJ1-1, with unresolved D. CDR3 size: 13 residues. Trimming removed 1 base from V and 4 bases from J, with 7 bases in between. The germline V gene has CDR1 MNHNS and CDR2 SASEGT. CDR3 loop: CASSEDGFTEAFF. The CDR3, as DNA: TGTGCCAGCAGTGAAGACGGATTCACTGAAGCTTTCTTT.

Here the CDR3 DNA reads TGTGCCAGCAGCGACGGACAGGGAAACGAGCAGTACTTC. Protein sequence: CASSDGQGNEQYF. The chain uses TRBV7-3 and TRBJ2-7; 8 bases match TRBD1. This CDR3 has 13 residues. Germline CDR1 and CDR2: SGHTA and FQGTGA. Losses at the gene ends were 5 bases for V and 5 bases for J; bases not matched to a gene: 5.

This chain's CDR3 is CASSPRQDSKAFF. CDR3 nucleotides: TGTGCCAGCAGCCCACGACAGGATTCGAAAGCTTTCTTT. The chain recombines TRBV6-5 with TRBJ1-1, with D perhaps TRBD1 (6 bases). The V end lost 6 bases, the J end lost 9 bases, and 17 bases lay between the germline ends. Germline V lookup: CDR1 MNHEY, CDR2 SVGAGI. CDR3 length: 13 residues.

The chain has TRBV2 and TRBJ2-1; 11 nucleotides match TRBD2. Germline CDR1 reads SNHLY; CDR2 reads FYNNEI. The J segment lost 6 bases and the V segment lost 8 bases, leaving 6 bases of the junction unmatched. The length of the CDR3 is 14 residues. The CDR3 coding sequence is TGTGCCAGCGAAAGGGGACTAGCGGCCAATGAGCAGTTCTTC. Translation: CASERGLAANEQFF.

The rearrangement uses TRBV5-4 and TRBJ1-4, with TRBD1 identical over 9 bases. Germline values: CDR1 SGHNT, CDR2 YYREEE (reference sequence). This CDR3 has 16 amino acids. V was clipped by 2 bases and J by 6 bases; unmatched bases: 8. CDR3 in DNA: TGTGCCAGCAGCTTAGTCACAGGGGGCGTTGATGAAAAACTGTTTTTT. Protein: CASSLVTGGVDEKLFF.

This chain joins TRBV27 and TRBJ1-1; TRBD1 matches 7 bases. Trimming took 11 bases from V and 2 from J; bases not matched to a gene: 11. From germline, CDR1 is MNHEY and CDR2 SMNVEV (reference sequence). The CDR3 consists of 14 residues. This chain's CDR3 is CASSGGFGNTEAFF. DNA for the CDR3: TGTGCCTCGTCAGGGGGTTTCGGAAACACTGAAGCTTTCTTT.

This sequence joins TRBV2 and TRBJ2-5, with TRBD2 matching 8 bases. Germline V gene data show CDR1 as SNHLY and CDR2 as FYNNEI. V gave up 8 bases and J gave up 3 bases; unmatched junction bases: 8. This CDR3 has 14 residues. The CDR3, as DNA: TGTGCCAGCGCCGGAGAAGCGGGAGAAGAGACCCAGTACTTC. It translates to CASAGEAGEETQYF.

The chain links TRBV18 to TRBJ1-1; D remains unclear. Germline V CDR1 and CDR2: KGHSH, LQKENI. The CDR3 covers 22 residues. V was shortened by 2 bases and J by 5 bases, with 36 bases between the two germline ends. This CDR3 is CASSPLNISVHSIQRWETEAFF. In DNA, the CDR3 is TGTGCCAGCTCACCATTAAATATTTCGGTCCATAGTATCCAGAGGTGGGAGACTGAAGCTTTCTTT.

The chain links TRBV11-2 to TRBJ1-2; D gene uncertain. The germline V and J ends were trimmed by 4 bases and 5 bases, with 14 bases remaining between them. CDR1 and CDR2 (germline): SGHAT, FQNNGV. CDR3 length: 14 residues. CDR3 coding DNA: TGTGCCAGCAGCTCACTGGTATCGCCTTATGGCTACACCTTC. Its translation: CASSSLVSPYGYTF.

The chain has TRBV4-1 and TRBJ1-1; perhaps TRBD1 as D (5 bases). Germline CDR1 MGHRA, CDR2 YSYEKL. This CDR3 is 14 amino acids long. The ends were cut back, 3 bases at V and 2 bases at J, with 10 bases in the middle. The CDR3 DNA is TGCGCCAGCAGCCAGGGGGAGGGAAACACTGAAGCTTTCTTT. Encoded protein: CASSQGEGNTEAFF.

The chain carries TRBV2 and TRBJ2-2, with 12 positions matching TRBD2. Trimming took 5 bases from V and 6 from J; bases not matched to a gene: 7. This CDR3 is 16 amino acids long. From germline, CDR1 is SNHLY and CDR2 FYNNEI. The CDR3 is CASSPSSGRVPGELFF. In nucleotides, the CDR3 is TGTGCCAGCAGTCCCTCTAGCGGGAGGGTCCCCGGGGAGCTGTTTTTT.